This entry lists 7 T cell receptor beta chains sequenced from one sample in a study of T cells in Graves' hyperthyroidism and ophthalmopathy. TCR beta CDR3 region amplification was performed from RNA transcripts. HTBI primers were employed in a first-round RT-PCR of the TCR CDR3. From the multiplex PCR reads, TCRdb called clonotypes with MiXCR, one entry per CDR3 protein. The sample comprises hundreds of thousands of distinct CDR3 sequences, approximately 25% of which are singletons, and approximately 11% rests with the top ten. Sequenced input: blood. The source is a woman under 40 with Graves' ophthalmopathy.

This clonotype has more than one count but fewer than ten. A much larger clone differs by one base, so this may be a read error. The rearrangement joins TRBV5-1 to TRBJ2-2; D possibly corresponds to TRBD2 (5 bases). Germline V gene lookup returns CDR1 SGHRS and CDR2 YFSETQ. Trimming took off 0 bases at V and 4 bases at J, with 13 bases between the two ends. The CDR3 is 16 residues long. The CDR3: CASSLAPGIGTGELFF. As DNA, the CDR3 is TGCGCCAGCAGCTTGGCCCCCGGGATCGGCACCGGGGAGCTGTTTTTT.

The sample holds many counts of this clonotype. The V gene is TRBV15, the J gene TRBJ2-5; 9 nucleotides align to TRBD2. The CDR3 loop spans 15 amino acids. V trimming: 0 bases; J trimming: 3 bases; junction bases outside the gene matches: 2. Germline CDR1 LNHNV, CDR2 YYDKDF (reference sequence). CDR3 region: CATSRDLAGKETQYF. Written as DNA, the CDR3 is TGTGCCACCAGCAGAGATCTAGCGGGGAAAGAGACCCAGTACTTC.

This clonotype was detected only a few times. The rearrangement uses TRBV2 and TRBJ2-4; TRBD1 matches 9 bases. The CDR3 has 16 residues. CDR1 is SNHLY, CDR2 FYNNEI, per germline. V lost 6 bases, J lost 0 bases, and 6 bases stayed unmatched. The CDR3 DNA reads TGTGCCAGCAGCGGGACAGGGTCGATAGCCAAAAACATTCAGTACTTC. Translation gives CASSGTGSIAKNIQYF.

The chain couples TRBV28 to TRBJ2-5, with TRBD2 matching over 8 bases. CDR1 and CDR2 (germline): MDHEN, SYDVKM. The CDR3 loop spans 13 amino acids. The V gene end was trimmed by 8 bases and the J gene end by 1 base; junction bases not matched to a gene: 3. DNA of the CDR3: TGTGCCAGCTTAGGGACTAGCCAAGAGACCCAGTACTTC. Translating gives CASLGTSQETQYF.

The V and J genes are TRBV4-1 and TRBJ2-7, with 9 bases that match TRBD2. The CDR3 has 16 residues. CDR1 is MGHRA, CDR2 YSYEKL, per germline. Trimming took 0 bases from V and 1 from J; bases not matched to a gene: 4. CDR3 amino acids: CASSQDGSGGSYEQYF. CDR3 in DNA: TGCGCCAGCAGCCAAGACGGAAGCGGGGGGTCCTACGAGCAGTACTTC.

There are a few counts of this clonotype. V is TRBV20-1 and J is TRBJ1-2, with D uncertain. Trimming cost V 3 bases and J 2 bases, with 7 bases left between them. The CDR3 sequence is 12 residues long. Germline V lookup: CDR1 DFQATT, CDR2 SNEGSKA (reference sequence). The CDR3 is CSASGGNYGYTF. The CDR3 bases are TGCAGTGCTAGTGGCGGGAACTATGGCTACACCTTC.

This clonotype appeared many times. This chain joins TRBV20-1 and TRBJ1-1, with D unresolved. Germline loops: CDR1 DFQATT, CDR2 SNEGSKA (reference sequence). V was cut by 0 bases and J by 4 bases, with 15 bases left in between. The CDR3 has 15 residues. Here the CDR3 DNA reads TGCAGTGCTAGAGATCCGGCGGGAGGGAGCACTGAAGCTTTCTTT. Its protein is CSARDPAGGSTEAFF.